Below are 19 T cell receptor beta chains sequenced from a single sample in a study of T cell clones after liver transplantation. Sequencing was performed with immunoSEQ multiplex PCR; in TCRdb, only in-frame clones are kept and a portion is missing. The table lists 10,000 or so clones, around 73% of them singletons. The sequencing used CD8+ T cells from blood, collected at the 22-month timepoint. These receptors originate from a human patient who received a liver transplant. Some T cells could come from the graft donor.

This clone was found a few times. The genes are TRBV9 and TRBJ2-1, with a possible D match to TRBD1 (5 bases). CDR3 length: 17 amino acids. CDR1 and CDR2 (germline): SGDLS, YYNGEE. The V end lost 0 bases, the J end lost 0 bases, and 13 bases lay between the germline ends. CDR3 in DNA: TGTGCCAGCAGCGTAGACTCGACAGCCAGCTCCTACAATGAGCAGTTCTTC. Its protein is CASSVDSTASSYNEQFF.

The chain recombines TRBV2 with TRBJ2-1, with D unresolved. Germline V CDR1 and CDR2: SNHLY, FYNNEI. The V end lost 3 bases, the J end lost 5 bases, and 8 bases lay between the germline ends. The CDR3 has 13 amino acids. The CDR3 DNA follows: TGTGCCAGCAGTGATAGGAGAAACAATGAGCAGTTCTTC. This codes for CASSDRRNNEQFF.

The chain combines TRBV29-1 with TRBJ2-2, with D unresolved. There are 12 residues in the CDR3. Germline V gene lookup returns CDR1 SQVTM and CDR2 ANQGSEA. V was shortened by 2 bases and J by 6 bases, with 7 bases between the two germline ends. Here the CDR3 reads CSVERQAGELFF. The CDR3 DNA reads TGCAGCGTTGAACGGCAGGCCGGGGAGCTGTTTTTT.

The gene calls are TRBV9 and TRBJ2-7; TRBD1 aligns across 10 bases. The CDR3 runs to 13 residues. CDR1 and CDR2 from the germline V gene are SGDLS and YYNGEE. V was pared by 0 bases and J by 6 bases, with 0 bases of the junction left unmatched. The DNA of the CDR3 is TGTGCCAGCAGCGTAGGGACAGGGGGCGAGCAGTACTTC. Its translation: CASSVGTGGEQYF.

The chain has TRBV19 and TRBJ2-1, with D possibly being TRBD2 (6 bases). The CDR3 contains 15 residues. Germline V gene data show CDR1 as LNHDA and CDR2 as SQIVND (reference sequence). V lost 1 base and J 4 bases, leaving 11 bases between the germline ends. Here the CDR3 DNA reads TGTGCCAGTAGTATAGGCGGGGCCCCTTACAATGAGCAGTTCTTC. Its translation is CASSIGGAPYNEQFF.

The V and J genes are TRBV19 and TRBJ1-1; D is undetermined. Germline V gene lookup returns CDR1 LNHDA and CDR2 SQIVND (reference sequence). V dropped 3 bases and J dropped 7 bases, with 3 bases sitting between them. The CDR3 totals 10 residues. This chain's CDR3 is CASSMGEAFF. Written as DNA, the CDR3 is TGTGCCAGTAGTATGGGTGAAGCTTTCTTT.

The gene calls are TRBV13 and TRBJ1-5; 11 positions match TRBD1. Germline V CDR1 and CDR2: PRHDT, FYEKMQ (reference sequence). The CDR3 runs to 16 residues. The junction had 5 bases not matched to a gene; V was cut back by 2 bases and J by 5 bases. The CDR3 reads CASSLSGTGGHQPQHF. DNA for the CDR3: TGTGCCAGCAGCTTAAGTGGGACAGGGGGTCATCAGCCCCAGCATTTT.

This clone is large within its sample. J is TRBJ1-1 and V is TRBV4-1; D perhaps matches TRBD1 (5 bases). V lost 1 base and J lost 8, with 11 bases in between. Per the germline V gene, CDR1 is MGHRA and CDR2 is YSYEKL. The CDR3 extends over 13 amino acids. Here the CDR3 reads CASSQAGAQEAFF. In DNA form, the CDR3 reads TGCGCCAGCAGCCAAGCCGGGGCCCAGGAAGCTTTCTTT.

The rearrangement uses TRBV4-1 and TRBJ2-1, with 8 nucleotides matching TRBD1. The V gene's germline CDR1 is MGHRA and CDR2 YSYEKL. Trimming removed 4 bases from V and 5 bases from J; junction bases left unmatched: 4. The CDR3 spans 14 residues. The DNA for the CDR3 is TGCGCCAGCAGCCGAGAGACAGGGGACAATGAGCAGTTCTTC. Its protein is CASSRETGDNEQFF.

This clone has only one observation. V gene TRBV5-8 combines with J gene TRBJ2-5; TRBD2 agrees at 8 bases. V was pared by 3 bases and J by 3 bases, with 1 base of the junction left unmatched. Germline-derived CDR1 and CDR2 are SGHTS and YDEGEE. The CDR3 covers 13 residues. The CDR3 sequence is CASSSGGEETQYF. The CDR3 nucleotides are TGTGCCAGCAGCTCGGGGGGGGAAGAGACCCAGTACTTC.

V gene TRBV25-1 combines with J gene TRBJ2-7; TRBD2 aligns across 7 bases. The CDR3 is 13 residues long. The J segment lost 2 bases and the V segment lost 6 bases, leaving 4 bases of the junction unmatched. Germline CDR1 and CDR2: MGHDK and SYGVNS. The CDR3, as DNA: TGTGCCAGCAGGGGGGGGAAGACCTACGAGCAGTACTTC. This sequence encodes CASRGGKTYEQYF.

The chain carries TRBV21-1 and TRBJ2-6; the table assigns TRBD2, which was not confirmed against the DNA. TRBV21-1 is listed as a pseudogene. The length of the CDR3 is 18 residues. The CDR3 DNA sequence: TGTGCCAGCAGTCGGAAGCTAGTACAACAAAGTCGGGCCAACGTCCTGACTTTC. It specifies CASSRKLVQQSRANVLTF.

In its sample, this clone was seen once. The V call is TRBV29-1, the J call TRBJ2-1, with TRBD1 as a possible D gene (6 bases). The CDR3 contains 15 residues. The V and J ends lost 6 bases and 0 bases respectively, with 15 bases between them. Germline values: CDR1 SQVTM, CDR2 ANQGSEA. CDR3 in DNA: TGCAGCGTGACGCCACAGGGACGCTCCTACAATGAGCAGTTCTTC. Protein product: CSVTPQGRSYNEQFF.

The V gene is TRBV19, the J gene TRBJ1-1; TRBD1 aligns across 8 bases. V lost 7 bases, J lost 4 bases, and 2 bases stayed unmatched. Germline V gene sequence: CDR1 LNHDA, CDR2 SQIVND (reference sequence). The CDR3 has 12 amino acids. The CDR3 coding sequence is TGTGCCAGTAACCAGGGGGCCACTGAAGCTTTCTTT. Its protein is CASNQGATEAFF. The full variable domain, rest sourced from reference TRBV19 and TRBJ1-1, is DGGITQSPKYLFRKEGQNVTLSCEQNLNHDAMYWYRQDPGQGLRLIYYSQIVNDFQKGDIAEGYSVSREKKESFPLTVTSAQKNPTAFYLCASNQGATEAFFGQGTRLTVV.

The chain links TRBV27 to TRBJ1-5; D is unclear. CDR3 length: 13 residues. The V and J ends lost 5 bases and 7 bases respectively, with 12 bases between them. The germline CDR1 and CDR2 sequences are MNHEY and SMNVEV (reference sequence). CDR3 coding DNA: TGTGCCAGCAGTCAAGGGTACGGGCAGCCCCAGCATTTT. Translating gives CASSQGYGQPQHF.

The chain carries TRBV27 and TRBJ2-4; tentative D call: TRBD2 (6 bases). The germline gives CDR1 MNHEY, CDR2 SMNVEV (reference sequence). The ends were cut back, 2 bases at V and 8 bases at J, with 10 bases in the middle. The CDR3 consists of 13 residues. CDR3 region: CASSLMGGDIQYF. In DNA form, the CDR3 reads TGTGCCAGCAGTTTAATGGGAGGTGACATTCAGTACTTC.

This chain uses TRBV5-6 with TRBJ2-5; 8 bases align to TRBD2. Per the germline V gene, CDR1 is SGHDT and CDR2 is YYEEEE. The V gene end was trimmed by 2 bases and the J gene end by 4 bases; junction bases not matched to a gene: 7. The CDR3 sequence is 15 residues long. The CDR3 DNA sequence: TGTGCCAGCAGCTTTGCGATAGCGGGGACAGAGACCCAGTACTTC. Its protein is CASSFAIAGTETQYF.

With respect to this clone: This specimen includes other DNA sequences encoding the same CDR3. This rearrangement joins TRBV7-6 to TRBJ2-7; D gene ambiguous. This CDR3 comprises 13 residues. Looked up from germline, CDR1 is SGHVS and CDR2 is FNYEAQ. V gave up 5 bases and J gave up 3 bases, with 11 bases separating them. CDR3 coding DNA: TGTGCCAGCAGCCCCGGGCCAAACTACGAGCAGTACTTC. Protein: CASSPGPNYEQYF. The complete variable domain, with remaining parts taken from reference TRBV7-6 and TRBJ2-7, reads GAGVSQSPRYKVTKRGQDVALRCDPISGHVSLYWYRQALGQGPEFLTYFNYEAQQDKSGLPNDRFSAERPEGSISTLTIQRTEQRDSAMYRCASSPGPNYEQYFGPGTRLTVT.

This sequence joins TRBV25-1 and TRBJ2-1; TRBD1 is a possible D gene (6 bases). There are 13 residues in the CDR3. Looked up from germline, CDR1 is MGHDK and CDR2 is SYGVNS. Trimming left V 5 bases short and J 5 bases short, with 10 bases between. The CDR3 reads CASSRRTDNEQFF. CDR3 nucleotide sequence: TGTGCCAGCAGTCGGCGGACAGACAATGAGCAGTTCTTC.